The rows below give T cell receptor beta chains drawn from one sample of a study of cytomegalovirus exposure and HLA in healthy donors. Profiled with immunoSEQ multiplex PCR; TCRdb holds only in-frame clones, not every one. Of around 150,000 clones in the sample, about 80% were seen once. Input material: PBMCs. The receptors were gathered from a man younger than 40 in good health and CMV-seropositive. Both conserved end residues are part of each CDR3. The D gene is left open where the match is weak. The size field is filled for only some rows; it gives once, few, many or a size class.

J gene: TRBJ2-1; V gene: TRBV5-6; clone size: NA; D gene: NA; CDR3 protein: CASSLRTPKGNEQFF; CDR3 DNA: TGTGCCAGCAGCTTGAGGACACCCAAAGGCAATGAGCAGTTCTTC
J gene: TRBJ1-2; V gene: TRBV19; clone size: NA; D gene: NA; CDR3 protein: CGAWGLYGYTF; CDR3 DNA: TGTGGCGCGTGGGGACTCTATGGCTACACCTTC
J gene: TRBJ2-5; V gene: TRBV5-6; clone size: NA; D gene: NA; CDR3 protein: CASSRRGRPSRVETQYF; CDR3 DNA: TGTGCCAGCAGCCGGAGGGGGCGCCCTTCCCGCGTCGAGACCCAGTACTTC
J gene: TRBJ2-2; V gene: TRBV5-8; clone size: few; D gene: TRBD2; CDR3 protein: CASSLFRLAGVGGELFF; CDR3 DNA: TGTGCCAGCAGCTTATTCAGGCTAGCGGGAGTCGGCGGGGAGCTGTTTTTT
J gene: TRBJ1-1; V gene: TRBV5-1; clone size: NA; D gene: NA; CDR3 protein: CASSLVVGRNTEAFF; CDR3 DNA: TGCGCCAGCAGCTTGGTAGTGGGGCGCAACACTGAAGCTTTCTTT
J gene: TRBJ2-7; V gene: TRBV5-1; clone size: few; D gene: TRBD2; CDR3 protein: CASSVGLAGGRGEQYF; CDR3 DNA: TGCGCCAGCAGCGTGGGACTAGCGGGGGGGCGAGGCGAGCAGTACTTC
J gene: TRBJ2-7; V gene: TRBV18; clone size: NA; D gene: NA; CDR3 protein: CASSPTGHLYEQYF; CDR3 DNA: TGTGCCAGCTCACCTACGGGACACCTCTACGAGCAGTACTTC
J gene: TRBJ2-1; V gene: TRBV10-1; clone size: NA; D gene: NA; CDR3 protein: CASIYSPTTSSYNEQFF; CDR3 DNA: TGCGCCAGCATCTATAGCCCTACAACTAGCTCCTACAATGAGCAGTTCTTC
J gene: TRBJ2-1; V gene: TRBV9; clone size: NA; D gene: NA; CDR3 protein: CASSPPTAGEQFF; CDR3 DNA: TGTGCCAGCAGCCCCCCGACGGCGGGGGAGCAGTTCTTC
J gene: TRBJ1-2; V gene: TRBV20-1; clone size: NA; D gene: NA; CDR3 protein: CSARGDGYTF; CDR3 DNA: TGCAGTGCTCGCGGCGATGGCTACACCTTC
J gene: TRBJ1-1; V gene: TRBV11-1; clone size: NA; D gene: NA; CDR3 protein: CASSLQMNTEAFF; CDR3 DNA: TGTGCCAGCAGCTTACAGATGAACACTGAAGCTTTCTTT
J gene: TRBJ1-2; V gene: TRBV7-3; clone size: NA; D gene: NA; CDR3 protein: CASSSTGGSYGYTF; CDR3 DNA: TGTGCCAGCAGCTCAACTGGGGGGAGCTATGGCTACACCTTC
J gene: TRBJ1-2; V gene: TRBV19; clone size: NA; D gene: TRBD1; CDR3 protein: CASSLVSQGTYGYTF; CDR3 DNA: TGTGCCAGTAGTTTGGTGTCACAGGGGACTTATGGCTACACCTTC
J gene: TRBJ2-1; V gene: TRBV2; clone size: NA; D gene: NA; CDR3 protein: CASSAPEYNEQFF; CDR3 DNA: TGTGCCAGCAGTGCCCCGGAGTACAATGAGCAGTTCTTC
J gene: TRBJ2-2; V gene: TRBV5-4; clone size: NA; D gene: NA; CDR3 protein: CASSLTGSNTGELFF; CDR3 DNA: TGTGCCAGCAGCTTAACAGGGTCGAACACCGGGGAGCTGTTTTTT
J gene: TRBJ2-2; V gene: TRBV7-2; clone size: NA; D gene: TRBD2; CDR3 protein: CASSKLAGVTGELFF; CDR3 DNA: TGTGCCAGCAGCAAACTAGCGGGAGTTACCGGGGAGCTGTTTTTT
J gene: TRBJ2-3; V gene: TRBV5-4; clone size: NA; D gene: NA; CDR3 protein: CASSYQGMGAGVDTQYF; CDR3 DNA: TGTGCCAGCAGCTATCAGGGCATGGGGGCAGGAGTAGATACGCAGTATTTT
J gene: TRBJ1-1; V gene: TRBV19; clone size: NA; D gene: TRBD1; CDR3 protein: CASSFNRGGETEAFF; CDR3 DNA: TGTGCCAGTAGTTTCAACAGGGGAGGAGAGACTGAAGCTTTCTTT
J gene: TRBJ2-1; V gene: TRBV5-1; clone size: NA; D gene: NA; CDR3 protein: CASSLADFATYNEQFF; CDR3 DNA: TGCGCCAGCAGCTTGGCCGACTTCGCCACCTACAATGAGCAGTTCTTC
J gene: TRBJ2-7; V gene: TRBV7-9; clone size: NA; D gene: NA; CDR3 protein: CASSSTNEQYF; CDR3 DNA: TGTGCCAGCAGCTCCACTAACGAGCAGTACTTC
J gene: TRBJ1-2; V gene: TRBV5-8; clone size: NA; D gene: NA; CDR3 protein: CASGSSGHYYGYTF; CDR3 DNA: TGTGCCAGCGGATCCTCGGGACACTACTATGGCTACACCTTC
J gene: TRBJ1-2; V gene: TRBV19; clone size: NA; D gene: NA; CDR3 protein: CASSDPSVGGNYGYTF; CDR3 DNA: TGTGCCAGTAGCGACCCCAGTGTGGGGGGGAACTATGGCTACACCTTC
J gene: TRBJ2-2; V gene: TRBV10-3; clone size: few; D gene: TRBD2; CDR3 protein: CATSGGINTGELFF; CDR3 DNA: TGTGCCACGTCGGGGGGGATCAACACCGGGGAGCTGTTTTTT
J gene: TRBJ2-1; V gene: TRBV2; clone size: NA; D gene: TRBD1; CDR3 protein: CASSEVGTGKVQFF; CDR3 DNA: TGTGCCAGCAGTGAAGTCGGGACAGGGAAGGTTCAGTTCTTC
J gene: TRBJ2-5; V gene: TRBV29-1; clone size: NA; D gene: TRBD2; CDR3 protein: CSVGGGSGETQYF; CDR3 DNA: TGCAGCGTTGGAGGCGGGAGCGGCGAGACCCAGTACTTC
J gene: TRBJ1-5; V gene: TRBV7-3; clone size: NA; D gene: NA; CDR3 protein: CASSSGHKSQPQHF; CDR3 DNA: TGTGCCAGCAGCTCGGGACATAAGAGTCAGCCCCAGCATTTT
J gene: TRBJ2-2; V gene: TRBV11-3; clone size: NA; D gene: NA; CDR3 protein: CASSPMRSGELFF; CDR3 DNA: TGTGCCAGCAGCCCGATGCGGTCCGGGGAGCTGTTTTTT
J gene: TRBJ2-7; V gene: TRBV4-1; clone size: once; D gene: NA; CDR3 protein: CASSPLIFPYEQYF; CDR3 DNA: TGCGCCAGCAGCCCGTTAATCTTCCCCTACGAGCAGTACTTC
J gene: TRBJ1-1; V gene: TRBV5-1; clone size: many; D gene: NA; CDR3 protein: CASSLTGLNTEAFF; CDR3 DNA: TGCGCCAGCAGCTTGACAGGGTTGAACACTGAAGCTTTCTTT
J gene: TRBJ2-5; V gene: TRBV7-9; clone size: NA; D gene: NA; CDR3 protein: CASSLGTVKTQYF; CDR3 DNA: TGTGCCAGCAGCTTAGGGACAGTCAAAACCCAGTACTTC
J gene: TRBJ2-7; V gene: TRBV7-9; clone size: NA; D gene: TRBD1; CDR3 protein: CASSADGTGSPYEQYF; CDR3 DNA: TGTGCCAGCAGCGCCGACGGGACAGGGTCCCCCTACGAGCAGTACTTC
J gene: TRBJ1-6; V gene: TRBV9; clone size: few; D gene: NA; CDR3 protein: CASSVEVRGFSPLHF; CDR3 DNA: TGTGCCAGCAGCGTAGAAGTTAGGGGCTTTTCACCCCTCCACTTT
J gene: TRBJ2-1; V gene: TRBV5-1; clone size: NA; D gene: NA; CDR3 protein: CASSLPSWQSNEQFF; CDR3 DNA: TGCGCCAGCAGCTTGCCGTCGTGGCAATCCAATGAGCAGTTCTTC
J gene: TRBJ2-7; V gene: TRBV5-1; clone size: NA; D gene: TRBD1; CDR3 protein: CASSVGNRGSSYEQYF; CDR3 DNA: TGCGCCAGCAGCGTGGGTAACAGGGGAAGCTCCTACGAGCAGTACTTC
J gene: TRBJ1-2; V gene: TRBV7-2; clone size: NA; D gene: NA; CDR3 protein: CASSSPKSGIWGYTF; CDR3 DNA: TGTGCCAGCAGCTCCCCCAAATCGGGTATTTGGGGCTACACCTTC
J gene: TRBJ2-7; V gene: TRBV27; clone size: NA; D gene: NA; CDR3 protein: CASGPLGDNYEQYF; CDR3 DNA: TGTGCCAGCGGCCCTCTTGGGGACAACTACGAGCAGTACTTC
J gene: TRBJ1-5; V gene: TRBV5-3; clone size: NA; D gene: NA; CDR3 protein: CARRPSQGLSNQPQHF; CDR3 DNA: TGTGCCAGAAGGCCATCGCAGGGACTGAGCAATCAGCCCCAGCATTTT
J gene: TRBJ2-1; V gene: TRBV11-3; clone size: NA; D gene: TRBD2; CDR3 protein: CASSSPGLALNEQFF; CDR3 DNA: TGTGCCAGCAGCTCGCCGGGACTAGCGCTCAATGAGCAGTTCTTC
J gene: TRBJ2-2; V gene: TRBV7-7; clone size: NA; D gene: TRBD2; CDR3 protein: CASSPAAGGGTGELFF; CDR3 DNA: TGTGCCAGCAGCCCTGCAGCGGGGGGCGGAACCGGGGAGCTGTTTTTT
J gene: TRBJ1-1; V gene: TRBV5-1; clone size: NA; D gene: TRBD1; CDR3 protein: CASSSGTGGTEAFF; CDR3 DNA: TGCGCCAGCAGCTCCGGGACAGGAGGGACTGAAGCTTTCTTT